Shown below are 26 T cell receptor beta chains from a single sample sequenced in a study of T cell clonotyping in hematopoietic cell transplantation. Here immunoSEQ multiplex PCR was the method, and the copy in TCRdb shows in-frame clones only, minus some. Found here are 5,000 to 6,000 clones, roughly 72% of them singletons; the top ten hold around a quarter. The sequencing used PBMCs, collected 100 days after allogeneic stem cell transplant. All receptors derive from a female patient between 50 and 60 years old who had an allogeneic stem cell transplant, so the T cells may come from the graft donor. Some clones in this sample may be carry-over from other donors' samples.

This rearrangement joins TRBV30 to TRBJ2-3, with D possibly TRBD1 on 5 matching bases. The ends were cut back, 8 bases at V and 2 bases at J, with 17 bases in the middle. CDR3 size: 14 residues. Per germline, CDR1 GTSNPN and CDR2 SVGIG (reference sequence). CDR3 region: CAVGSAGFTDTQYF. In DNA, the CDR3 is TGTGCCGTGGGTTCGGCAGGGTTCACAGATACGCAGTATTTT. Combining the CDR3 with reference TRBV30 and TRBJ2-3 gives the whole variable domain SQTIHQWPATLVQPVGSPLSLECTVEGTSNPNLYWYRQAAGRGLQLLFYSVGIGQISSEVPQNLSASRPQDRQFILSSKKLLLSDSGFYLCAVGSAGFTDTQYFGPGTRLTVL.

This clone was seen a few times. This chain links TRBV9 with TRBJ2-3, with 10 bases lining up with TRBD2. CDR1 and CDR2 from the germline V gene are SGDLS and YYNGEE. This CDR3 is 15 amino acids long. The V gene end was trimmed by 2 bases and the J gene end by 6 bases; junction bases not matched to a gene: 6. The CDR3 DNA follows: TGTGCCAGCAGCGTTGAAGCGGGAGGGCGGGATACGCAGTATTTT. This translates into CASSVEAGGRDTQYF.

Only a few counts were recorded for this clone. This chain connects TRBV4-1 to TRBJ2-1, with TRBD2 identical over 12 bases. CDR3 length: 16 amino acids. Trimming at V came to 4 bases and at J to 3 bases, leaving 4 bases not matched to a gene. CDR1 is MGHRA, CDR2 YSYEKL, per germline. The CDR3 is CASSPTSGSLYNEQFF. The CDR3 DNA reads as TGCGCCAGCAGCCCGACTAGCGGGAGTCTCTACAATGAGCAGTTCTTC.

The rearrangement uses TRBV5-1 and TRBJ2-3; D ambiguous. Germline V gene sequence: CDR1 SGHRS, CDR2 YFSETQ. The CDR3 loop spans 14 amino acids. Trimming removed 0 bases at V and 2 bases at J, with 7 bases between. The CDR3 loop is CASSLAYFTDTQYF. The DNA for the CDR3 is TGCGCCAGCAGCTTGGCCTACTTCACAGATACGCAGTATTTT.

This chain links TRBV14 with TRBJ2-2; D uncertain. This CDR3 region has 13 residues. Germline loops: CDR1 SGHDN, CDR2 FVKESK. Trimming cost V 2 bases and J 7 bases, with 8 bases left between them. In DNA, the CDR3 is TGTGCCAGCAGCCAAAGTAGGAACGGGGAGCTGTTTTTT. It encodes CASSQSRNGELFF. Based on the CDR3 plus reference TRBV14 and TRBJ2-2, the full variable domain is EAGVTQFPSHSVIEKGQTVTLRCDPISGHDNLYWYRRVMGKEIKFLLHFVKESKQDESGMPNNRFLAERTGGTYSTLKVQPAELEDSGVYFCASSQSRNGELFFGEGSRLTVL.

This clone occurred once. The chain carries TRBV6-1 and TRBJ2-5, with D possibly being TRBD1 (5 bases). The germline V gene has CDR1 MNHNS and CDR2 SASEGT. This CDR3 has 17 amino acids. V lost 2 bases to trimming and J lost 4 bases, with 20 bases between them. The CDR3 region has the DNA TGTGCCAGCAGTGAAACGGGCGGCAGGGTTATACTAGAGACCCAGTACTTC. Translation gives CASSETGGRVILETQYF.

This chain joins TRBV11-3 and TRBJ2-7; a possible D gene is TRBD1 (6 bases). This CDR3 has 15 amino acids. Germline loops: CDR1 SGHNT, CDR2 YENEEA. V lost 5 bases and J 6 bases, leaving 20 bases between the germline ends. The CDR3 sequence is CASSPRTGFEGEQYF. DNA for the CDR3: TGTGCCAGCAGCCCCCGAACAGGGTTCGAAGGCGAGCAGTACTTC.

The CDR3 here is CASSMGPGLAGQETQYF. The CDR3 DNA sequence: TGTGCCAGTAGTATGGGGCCTGGACTAGCAGGGCAAGAGACCCAGTACTTC. V and J are TRBV19 and TRBJ2-5; 8 positions match TRBD2. The CDR3 is made up of 17 amino acids. Germline values: CDR1 LNHDA, CDR2 SQIVND (reference sequence). V lost 3 bases and J lost 2; bases outside the gene matches: 11.

There are a few counts of this clone. This chain connects TRBV27 to TRBJ2-3, with 7 nucleotides matching TRBD1. V shed 5 bases and J 4 bases; nucleotides not matched to a gene: 9. Germline CDR1 MNHEY, CDR2 SMNVEV (reference sequence). The CDR3 loop spans 15 amino acids. The CDR3 region is CASSLTGAVADTQYF. Here the CDR3 DNA reads TGTGCCAGCAGTCTAACAGGGGCCGTGGCAGATACGCAGTATTTT.

There are a few counts of this clone. The chain links TRBV5-1 to TRBJ2-7; 10 bases map to TRBD1. Germline V CDR1 and CDR2: SGHRS, YFSETQ. This CDR3 spans 22 amino acids. V dropped 1 base and J dropped 5; count of bases not matched to a gene: 27. CDR3 in DNA: TGCGCCAGCAGCTTGACCTTTCGCGGACAGGGGGGTGGTTCTAGGTTCTTCCACGAGCAGTACTTC. It is translated as CASSLTFRGQGGGSRFFHEQYF.

Here the CDR3 reads CASSLARLAGAADTQYF. The CDR3 nucleotides are TGTGCCAGCAGCTTAGCAAGACTAGCGGGAGCTGCAGATACGCAGTATTTT. This chain links TRBV7-8 with TRBJ2-3; 12 nucleotides align to TRBD2. With 0 bases clipped from V and 4 bases from J, the junction kept 5 bases outside the gene matches. CDR1 and CDR2 from the germline V gene are SGHVS and FQNEAQ. The CDR3 contains 17 residues.

The CDR3, as DNA: TGTGCCAGCAGCTCGTATCTAGCGGCCCAAGAGACCCAGTACTTC. Translating gives CASSSYLAAQETQYF. V gene TRBV11-2 combines with J gene TRBJ2-5, with 7 bases lining up with TRBD2. V lost 4 bases to trimming and J lost 1 base; unmatched junction nucleotides: 6. The length of the CDR3 is 15 residues. Germline V gene sequence: CDR1 SGHAT, CDR2 FQNNGV.

This clone was observed a few times. This chain connects TRBV27 to TRBJ1-1, with D possibly matching TRBD1 (6 bases). V lost 5 bases to trimming and J lost 3 bases, with 13 bases between them. This CDR3 contains 14 residues. Germline V lookup: CDR1 MNHEY, CDR2 SMNVEV (reference sequence). The chain's CDR3 is CASSSGTLYTEAFF. CDR3 nucleotide sequence: TGTGCCAGCAGTAGCGGGACACTTTACACTGAAGCTTTCTTT.

V usage is TRBV7-6 and J usage is TRBJ2-7, with 8 bases lining up with TRBD1. The CDR3 contains 17 residues. CDR1 SGHVS and CDR2 FNYEAQ come from the germline V gene. V was clipped by 0 bases and J by 2 bases; unmatched bases: 9. Here the CDR3 reads CASSLAAAGQGAYEQYF. The CDR3, as DNA: TGTGCCAGCAGCTTAGCGGCTGCAGGACAGGGAGCCTACGAGCAGTACTTC.

By frequency in the sample, this clone is large. This chain uses TRBV2 with TRBJ2-2; D is possibly TRBD2 (5 bases). V gave up 0 bases and J gave up 0 bases, with 5 bases separating them. CDR1 and CDR2 from the germline V gene are SNHLY and FYNNEI. There are 15 residues in the CDR3. The CDR3 is CASSEAGTNTGELFF. CDR3 nucleotides: TGTGCCAGCAGTGAAGCCGGGACGAACACCGGGGAGCTGTTTTTT.

This clone was recorded only once. This rearrangement joins TRBV7-5 to TRBJ2-7; the table's D call, TRBD2, has no DNA check behind it. TRBV7-5 represents a pseudogene. The CDR3 runs to 16 residues. CDR3 in DNA: TGTGCCAGCAGGGACTTGGACGGAGCCCTCTCCTACGAGCAGTACTTC. Translation: CASRDLDGALSYEQYF.

The chain uses TRBV28 and TRBJ2-2; a weak D match, TRBD2 (5 bases). This CDR3 is built from 15 residues. V gave up 3 bases and J gave up 13 bases, with 21 bases separating them. Germline V gene lookup returns CDR1 MDHEN and CDR2 SYDVKM. CDR3 sequence reads: CASSFSGGPWVGLFF. As DNA, the CDR3 is TGTGCCAGCAGTTTTTCTGGAGGACCCTGGGTAGGGCTGTTTTTT. The variable domain in full, with the rest retrieved from reference TRBV28 and TRBJ2-2, is DVKVTQSSRYLVKRTGEKVFLECVQDMDHENMFWYRQDPGLGLRLIYFSYDVKMKEKGDIPEGYSVSREKKERFSLILESASTNQTSMYLCASSFSGGPWVGLFFGEGSRLTVL.

This clone appeared once. In DNA, the CDR3 is TGTGCCAGCAGTCCAACCGACGAGGCTGAAAAACTGTTTTTT. As protein: CASSPTDEAEKLFF. V usage is TRBV2 and J usage is TRBJ1-4, with D uncertain. The germline V gene has CDR1 SNHLY and CDR2 FYNNEI. The CDR3 consists of 14 residues. V gave up 5 bases and J gave up 7 bases, with 14 bases separating them.

This clone has just one count. This sequence joins TRBV5-6 and TRBJ2-7; D is uncertain. The germline CDR1 and CDR2 sequences are SGHDT and YYEEEE. V lost 1 base and J 1 base, leaving 3 bases between the germline ends. CDR3 size: 12 residues. Here the CDR3 DNA reads TGTGCCAGCAGCTTGAGGTCCTACGAGCAGTACTTC. This sequence encodes CASSLRSYEQYF.

This clone was seen a handful of times. The V call is TRBV5-5, the J call TRBJ1-2, with D unclear. This CDR3 has 13 residues. V gave up 0 bases and J gave up 4 bases, with 7 bases separating them. Germline-derived CDR1 and CDR2 are SGHKS and YYEKEE (reference sequence). DNA for the CDR3: TGTGCCAGCAGCTTGGAGCCATTCTATGGCTACACCTTC. This gives the protein CASSLEPFYGYTF.

The CDR3 DNA reads TGTGCCAGCAGTTTATTCGGGACCCAGTACTTC. Translating it yields CASSLFGTQYF. The J gene is TRBJ2-5, the V gene TRBV28; D gene ambiguous. The germline V and J ends were trimmed by 1 base and 7 bases, with 4 bases remaining between them. This CDR3 region has 11 residues. In germline, CDR1 is MDHEN, CDR2 SYDVKM.

V gene TRBV7-9 combines with J gene TRBJ2-1; D not certain. The CDR3 consists of 15 residues. CDR1 is SEHNR and CDR2 is FQNEAQ in the germline V gene (reference sequence). The V end was cut by 2 bases, the J end by 3 bases, with 11 bases between. This CDR3 reads CASSLSRSLYNEQFF. DNA of the CDR3: TGTGCCAGCAGCTTAAGTCGATCTCTCTACAATGAGCAGTTCTTC.

In this sample, this clone turned up once. The rearrangement joins TRBV2 to TRBJ2-2, with D perhaps TRBD2 (5 bases). V lost 2 bases and J 3 bases, leaving 13 bases between the germline ends. CDR1 is SNHLY and CDR2 is FYNNEI in the germline V gene. The CDR3 covers 16 residues. This CDR3 is CASSETPAEDTGELFF. The DNA of the CDR3 is TGTGCCAGCAGTGAAACCCCAGCGGAGGACACCGGGGAGCTGTTTTTT. Full variable domain (outside the CDR3, taken from reference TRBV2 and TRBJ2-2): EPEVTQTPSHQVTQMGQEVILRCVPISNHLYFYWYRQILGQKVEFLVSFYNNEISEKSEIFDDQFSVERPDGSNFTLKIRSTKLEDSAMYFCASSETPAEDTGELFFGEGSRLTVL.

This clone has only a few counts. CDR3 bases: TGTGCCAGTGGGGGGGGTCGACCGGGACAGGACTGGGAGCAGTACTTC. Translating gives CASGGGRPGQDWEQYF. The chain combines TRBV6-6 with TRBJ2-7; the D gene is possibly TRBD1 (8 bases). Deletions cut 9 bases from V and 7 bases from J, with 28 bases between. Germline V gives CDR1 MNHNY, CDR2 SVGAGI (reference sequence). The CDR3 length is 16 residues.

The table lists this clone with a few counts. This CDR3 is also generated by other DNA sequences in the sample. V and J are TRBV19 and TRBJ1-1; D call uncertain. This CDR3 contains 13 residues. The germline V gene encodes CDR1 LNHDA and CDR2 SQIVND (reference sequence). With 2 bases removed from V and 1 base from J, the gap between germline ends came to 5 bases. DNA of the CDR3: TGTGCCAGTAGTATAAAAGGGAACACTGAAGCTTTCTTT. Translated, it gives CASSIKGNTEAFF.

This clone was detected once. The chain is built from TRBV11-1 and TRBJ2-7; 7 positions match TRBD2. Germline V gene lookup returns CDR1 SGHAT and CDR2 FQDESV (reference sequence). The CDR3 contains 16 residues. The junction had 14 bases not matched to a gene; V was cut back by 7 bases and J by 2 bases. CDR3 region: CASNRFGTGLPYEQYF. The CDR3, as DNA: TGTGCCAGCAACCGCTTTGGTACGGGACTACCCTACGAGCAGTACTTC.